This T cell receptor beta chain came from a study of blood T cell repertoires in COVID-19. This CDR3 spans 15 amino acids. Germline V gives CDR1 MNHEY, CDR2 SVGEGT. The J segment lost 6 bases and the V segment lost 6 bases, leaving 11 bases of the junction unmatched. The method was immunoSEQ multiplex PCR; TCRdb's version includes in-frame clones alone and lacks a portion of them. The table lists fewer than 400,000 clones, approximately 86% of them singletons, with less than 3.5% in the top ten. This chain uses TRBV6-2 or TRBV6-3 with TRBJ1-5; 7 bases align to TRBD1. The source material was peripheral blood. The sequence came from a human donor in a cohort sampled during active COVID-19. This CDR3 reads CASSHLQGRSQPQHF. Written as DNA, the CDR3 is TGTGCCAGCAGCCACTTACAGGGGAGGAGTCAGCCCCAGCATTTT.